Following are 6 T cell receptor beta chains from one sample sequenced in a study of CD8+ T cells in alopecia areata. RNA, once extracted, was reverse transcribed into cDNA for use as the sequencing template. The protocol was immunoSEQ multiplex PCR, while the TCRdb copy is restricted to in-frame clones and leaves out a portion. The sample is made up of about 270,000 clones, none counted only once. Sorting used CD4, CD8alpha, NKG2D, NKG2ACE and other markers on pooled cutaneous lymph node cells. Sequenced material: CD4+ T cells sorted from a lymph node. These receptors were obtained from a C3H/HeJ mouse with alopecia areata. The MHC haplotype of the strain is H2-k.

This clone was seen a few times. The listed genes are named as in mouse. The read terminates 4 residues before the CDR3 end, so the remaining end is supplied by the germline J gene. The chain combines TRBV13-1 with TRBJ2-1; D might be TRBD1 (6 bases). Trimming removed 6 bases from V and 4 bases from J, with 11 bases in between. Germline V gene lookup returns CDR1 NSHNY and CDR2 SYGAGN. The CDR3 is 13 amino acids. The CDR3 sequence: CASNPGQYAEQFF. CDR3 bases read: TGTGCCAGCAACCCGGGACAATATGCT.

Points on this clone: Mouse gene names and germline throughout. The CDR3 is cut off 4 residues early in the read; its end comes from the germline J gene. The chain joins TRBV13-3 to TRBJ2-7; 10 positions agree with TRBD1. CDR1 and CDR2 from the germline V gene are NNHDY and SYVADS. The CDR3 totals 13 residues. The covered CDR3 bases are TGTGCCAGCAGGGGGACAGGGGAGGAT. Translated: CASRGTGED. From start to end, the CDR3 is CASRGTGEDEQYF.

This clone has more than one count but fewer than ten. Gene names are mouse gene names. The read finishes 4 residues shy of the CDR3 end, and the germline J gene is used to complete it. Distinct nucleotide sequences in the sample also encode this CDR3. The V gene is TRBV1, the J gene TRBJ1-2; 7 positions match TRBD1. Germline CDR1 is NSQYPW and CDR2 is LRSPGD (reference sequence). The CDR3 runs to 15 residues. J gave up 0 bases and V 0 bases, and 1 base lay outside the gene matches. The chain's CDR3 is CTCSAEGQSNSDYTF. The sequenced CDR3 bases are TGCACCTGCAGTGCAGAGGGACAGTCAAACTCC. Based on the CDR3 plus reference TRBV1 and TRBJ1-2, the full variable domain is VTLLEQNPRWRLVPRGQAVNLRCILKNSQYPWMSWYQQDLQKQLQWLFTLRSPGDKEVKSLPGADYLATRVTDTELRLQVANMSQGRTLYCTCSAEGQSNSDYTFGSGTRLLVI.

This clone was picked up a small number of times. Gene names are mouse gene names. The read terminates 4 residues ahead of where the CDR3 ends, so the germline J gene completes it. Other nucleotide sequences from this sample produce the same CDR3. The V and J genes are TRBV13-2 and TRBJ1-2, with TRBD1 identical over 8 bases. The CDR3 totals 13 residues. Germline CDR1 and CDR2: NNHNN and SYGAGS (reference sequence). With V trimmed by 5 bases and J by 3 bases, 3 bases remained unmatched. The sequenced CDR3 bases are TGTGCCAGCGGGGACAGGGTAGACTCC. It codes for CASGDRVDS. The full CDR3 protein is CASGDRVDSDYTF.

This clone was picked up a small number of times. Gene names follow the mouse nomenclature. The CDR3 end is not reached by the read, which stops 4 residues before it; the germline J gene fills it in. The chain recombines TRBV19 with TRBJ1-2, with D maybe TRBD1 (6 bases). V lost 5 bases and J lost 1, with 9 bases in between. Germline lookup yields CDR1 FNHDT and CDR2 SITEND (reference sequence). The CDR3 consists of 13 residues. CDR3 DNA, as far as it was read: TGTGCCAGCAGATCGACAGGAAACTCC. Its translation: CASRSTGNS. In full, the CDR3 is CASRSTGNSDYTF.

In regard to this clone: These gene names are mouse names. The DNA ends 4 residues before the CDR3 does, and the rest of the CDR3 is filled in from the germline J gene. V is TRBV13-2 and J is TRBJ2-3; 8 nucleotides line up with TRBD1. Germline trimming cut 0 bases from V and 2 bases from J; bases unmatched to any gene: 8. Germline CDR1 and CDR2: NNHNN and SYGAGS (reference sequence). The CDR3 length is 17 residues. Partial CDR3 DNA: TGTGCCAGCGGTGATGCCAGGGGGCCTGGTGTTGCAGAA. This sequence encodes CASGDARGPGVAE. The full CDR3 sequence reads CASGDARGPGVAETLYF.